Listed below are T cell receptor beta chains from one sample, sequenced in a study of CD8 T cells in ankylosing spondylitis. MiXCR was run by TCRdb on the 5' RACE reads, yielding one entry per CDR3 protein. The table shows about 500,000 distinct CDR3 sequences, with approximately 5.3% occurring only once. Input material: blood, either unsorted or a sorted T cell fraction (not recorded which). These receptors were taken from a male donor with ankylosing spondylitis. CDR3s include the opening cysteine and the closing phenylalanine or tryptophan. D genes are given only for firm matches.

cdr3_aa	cdr3_length	d_call	v_call	j_call
CSVSPRQGGNEQYF	14	-	TRBV29-1	TRBJ2-7
CASSRLAGVLDEQFF	15	TRBD2	TRBV6-2/TRBV6-3	TRBJ2-1
CASSYRTGLSYEQYF	15	TRBD1	TRBV6-5	TRBJ2-7
CASGTNYVQETQYF	14	-	TRBV5-1	TRBJ2-5
CASSYSTGYGYTF	13	-	TRBV6-5	TRBJ1-2
CASSLGRDNNSPLHF	15	-	TRBV5-1	TRBJ1-6
CASSKRGLKGRLISYEQYF	19	TRBD1	TRBV7-3	TRBJ2-7
CSAGGQEPYEQYF	13	-	TRBV20-1	TRBJ2-7
CASSQEGEGDEKLFF	15	-	TRBV4-1	TRBJ1-4
CASSLVGDTEAFF	13	-	TRBV5-1	TRBJ1-1
CASSSTLGGGEQFF	14	-	TRBV5-1	TRBJ2-1
CASGELRREDEQYF	14	-	TRBV7-6	TRBJ2-7
CASSLRGDSYNEQFF	15	TRBD2	TRBV9	TRBJ2-1
CASSLAQWQFF	11	-	TRBV12-3/TRBV12-4	TRBJ2-1
CASSLEQGYTDTQYF	15	-	TRBV5-5	TRBJ2-3
CASSLAPQGLVLNEKLFF	18	-	TRBV5-1	TRBJ1-4
CASSPGLADQETQYF	15	TRBD2	TRBV28	TRBJ2-5
CASSLLGAGVSDTQYF	16	-	TRBV7-2	TRBJ2-3
CASSFGLGHSLEQFF	15	-	TRBV5-1	TRBJ2-1
CASSAGSKPTEAFF	14	-	TRBV7-9	TRBJ1-1
CASSPYRGLNEKLFF	15	TRBD1	TRBV12-3/TRBV12-4	TRBJ1-4
CASSRGQGLTDEQFF	15	TRBD1	TRBV12-3/TRBV12-4	TRBJ2-1